The rows below give T cell receptor beta chains drawn from one sample of a study of cytomegalovirus exposure and HLA in healthy donors. Generated by immunoSEQ multiplex PCR, the TCRdb table keeps only in-frame clones and is missing some. The table includes under 100,000 clones, 70% to 80% detected once. Sequencing was carried out using PBMCs. The receptors originated from a human donor in good health. Each CDR3 is given with its conserved first and last residue. The order of the fields is J gene, D gene, CDR3 length, V gene, CDR3 DNA, CDR3 protein. D genes are given only for firm matches.

>TRBJ1-2|TRBD1|18|TRBV5-1
TGCGCCAGCAGCGCAAACAGGGGGCAAAGGGGTTCTAACTATGGCTACACCTTC
CASSANRGQRGSNYGYTF
>TRBJ2-7|TRBD1|15|TRBV4-1
TGCGCCAGCAGCCAAGGGACAGGGGGTACCTACGAGCAGTACTTC
CASSQGTGGTYEQYF
>TRBJ2-7|TRBD1|14|TRBV18
TGTGCCAGCTCACCACGGGACAGGGGCCTGGAGCAGTACTTC
CASSPRDRGLEQYF
>TRBJ2-5|TRBD2|16|TRBV6-1
TGTGCCAGCAGTGAAGCTGGCGGGGGGTCCCAAGAGACCCAGTACTTC
CASSEAGGGSQETQYF
>TRBJ1-2|-|12|TRBV6-1
TGTGCCAGCAGCGTAGGGAGCTATGGCTACACCTTC
CASSVGSYGYTF
>TRBJ1-5|-|15|TRBV30
TGTGCCTGGAGTGTGGGGGGGGCGCGTGGTCAGCCCCAGCATTTT
CAWSVGGARGQPQHF
>TRBJ2-5|TRBD2|18|TRBV7-2
TGTGCCAGCAGCTTAAGGCGGGGTAGCGGGGGCCGGAGTGTGACCCAGTACTTC
CASSLRRGSGGRSVTQYF
>TRBJ1-3|-|14|TRBV2
TGTGCCAGCAGTTCAACCGGCTCTGGAAACACCATATATTTT
CASSSTGSGNTIYF
>TRBJ1-3|-|16|TRBV6-1
TGTGCCAGCAGTGAGGCCAGGGGTTTGGGAGGAAACACCATATATTTT
CASSEARGLGGNTIYF
>TRBJ2-3|-|14|TRBV18
TGTGCCAGCTCACCACGAGTTGACACAGATACGCAGTATTTT
CASSPRVDTDTQYF
>TRBJ2-1|TRBD2|14|TRBV6-5
TGTGCCAGCCGAAGCGGGGGGAAGAACAATGAGCAGTTCTTC
CASRSGGKNNEQFF
>TRBJ1-6|-|13|TRBV6-1
TGTGCCAGCAGGCGTAGCGAGCATTCACCCCTCCACTTT
CASRRSEHSPLHF
>TRBJ1-1|-|14|TRBV5-1
TGCGCCAGCACCCTCGGGGACGGGGGCACTGAAGCTTTCTTT
CASTLGDGGTEAFF
>TRBJ2-7|TRBD2|12|TRBV7-9
TGTGCCAGCAGCCTTAGCGGGGGCGAGCAGTACTTC
CASSLSGGEQYF
>TRBJ2-3|-|12|TRBV2
TGTGCCAGCAACACGGGAACAGATACGCAGTATTTT
CASNTGTDTQYF
>TRBJ1-2|TRBD1|15|TRBV7-2
TGTGCCAGCAGCCGTAATCAGGGGGCGAGCTATGGCTACACCTTC
CASSRNQGASYGYTF